Sequencing of this T cell receptor (beta chain) was carried out in a study of blood T cells in healthy people across ages. The authors ran a second PCR of 7 to 11 cycles using a sample-barcoded 5' primer and a J-beta primer mix. TCRdb used MiXCR to reprocess the 5' RACE reads, holding one entry per CDR3 protein. The sample includes hundreds of thousands of distinct CDR3 sequences, 62% of them seen just once. The CDR3 consists of 13 residues. Trimming removed 2 bases at V and 8 bases at J, with 11 bases between. Germline V gene data show CDR1 as SGHRS and CDR2 as YFSETQ. The sequence was collected from a man aged 25-45 years in good health. Sequencing was carried out using blood. The chain uses TRBV5-1 and TRBJ2-1; D is undetermined. The CDR3 reads CASSLNSAYEQFF. The CDR3 nucleotides read TGCGCCAGCAGCTTAAATTCCGCCTATGAGCAGTTCTTC.